The entry below gives a single T cell receptor beta chain sequence along with its context. The CDR3 contains 15 residues. Germline trimming cut 7 bases from V and 3 bases from J; bases unmatched to any gene: 7. Germline-derived CDR1 and CDR2 are MNHEY and SVGAGI. The sample originates from a study of blood T cell repertoires in COVID-19. Overall study context: Sources were T cells, B-cell-depleted T cells, or PBMCs; the material itself was cDNA or gDNA.

Only in-frame clones appear in the TCRdb table, and some are missing; sequencing was by immunoSEQ multiplex PCR. This sample yields about 250,000 clones, of which 65% to 90% are seen a single time; under 2% belongs to the top ten. In terms of age and location, participants ranged from about 18 to 95 years and lived in approximately 26 US areas. Allocation to cohorts depended on clinical history reported by the participants. Resolution of symptoms, clearance, or two negative PCRs was present in recovered Cohort 3 donors. This TCR was sampled from a man in his forties who had recovered from COVID-19. Sequencing was done on a sample of PBMCs or T cells enriched from blood (not recorded which). The rearrangement links TRBV6-5 to TRBJ1-3, with 9 bases fitting TRBD1. CDR3 loop: CASTPGQGFGNTIYF. The CDR3 bases are TGTGCCAGCACTCCGGGACAGGGTTTTGGAAACACCATATATTTT.